One sample yielded the 29 T cell receptor beta chains listed below, sequenced in a study of cytomegalovirus exposure and HLA in healthy donors. PCR amplification relied on 60 Vbeta primers (plus 13 Jbeta primers). Profiling relied on immunoSEQ multiplex PCR, and the TCRdb table lists in-frame clones only, not all of them. The data show 120,000 or so clones, with approximately 76% seen just once and roughly a sixth held by the top ten. The material sequenced was PBMCs. These receptors came from a man aged 50-59 years in good health and CMV-seropositive.

This rearrangement joins TRBV13 to TRBJ1-1; D is unresolved. The V gene lost 5 bases and the J gene lost 0 bases, with 13 bases spanning the gap. The V gene's germline CDR1 is PRHDT and CDR2 FYEKMQ (reference sequence). The CDR3 has 15 amino acids. The CDR3: CASSPVGFMNTEAFF. The CDR3 DNA reads as TGTGCCAGCAGCCCAGTCGGGTTCATGAACACTGAAGCTTTCTTT.

The rearrangement links TRBV7-2 to TRBJ1-6; TRBD1 is a possible D gene (6 bases). Trimming stripped 5 bases from V and 0 bases from J, with 11 bases between. CDR1 is SGHTA and CDR2 is FQGNSA in the germline V gene. The CDR3 loop spans 16 amino acids. The CDR3 reads CASSRDTNSYNSPLHF. In nucleotides, the CDR3 is TGTGCCAGCAGCAGGGACACCAACTCCTATAATTCACCCCTCCACTTT.

The rearrangement uses TRBV19 and TRBJ1-2; 9 bases fit TRBD1. With V trimmed by 5 bases and J by 6 bases, 7 bases remained unmatched. Looked up from germline, CDR1 is LNHDA and CDR2 is SQIVND (reference sequence). CDR3 length: 14 residues. The CDR3 region is CASSARQGVDGYTF. CDR3 DNA sequence: TGTGCCAGTAGTGCCCGACAGGGGGTCGATGGCTACACCTTC.

The chain combines TRBV10-1 with TRBJ2-7, with D maybe TRBD2 (5 bases). Germline V gene data show CDR1 as WNHNN and CDR2 as SYGVQD (reference sequence). The CDR3 is 13 amino acids. The V end was cut by 6 bases, the J end by 9 bases, with 18 bases between. The DNA for the CDR3 is TGCGCCAGCAGACACAGAGGGAAAGACGGGCAGTACTTC. It encodes CASRHRGKDGQYF.

V gene TRBV9 combines with J gene TRBJ2-3; D is ambiguous. Germline V gene lookup returns CDR1 SGDLS and CDR2 YYNGEE. Trimming took 0 bases from V and 0 from J, leaving 5 bases between them. The CDR3 is made up of 14 amino acids. This chain's CDR3 is CASSVAGSTDTQYF. The CDR3 DNA is TGTGCCAGCAGCGTAGCGGGTAGCACAGATACGCAGTATTTT.

The chain uses TRBV7-2 and TRBJ2-2, with D uncertain. The CDR3 length is 16 residues. CDR1 and CDR2 from the germline V gene are SGHTA and FQGNSA. V lost 1 base, J lost 3 bases, and 12 bases lay in between. The CDR3: CASSLDSLIHTGELFF. The CDR3, as DNA: TGTGCCAGCAGCTTAGACAGCCTTATCCACACCGGGGAGCTGTTTTTT.

Regarding this clone: Other nucleotide sequences from this sample produce the same CDR3. The V and J genes are TRBV6-5 and TRBJ1-4; 9 bases match TRBD1. The CDR3 is 14 residues long. CDR1 is MNHEY and CDR2 is SVGAGI in the germline V gene. V was clipped by 6 bases and J by 7 bases; unmatched bases: 6. The CDR3 is CASSPTGGREKLFF. The DNA of the CDR3 is TGTGCCAGCAGCCCGACAGGGGGTCGTGAAAAACTGTTTTTT.

As DNA, the CDR3 is TGTGCCAGCAGCTTGGGGGGCCTTCTAGCCAAAAACATTCAGTACTTC. Translated, it gives CASSLGGLLAKNIQYF. The gene calls are TRBV5-6 and TRBJ2-4; tentative D call: TRBD1 (5 bases). The ends were cut back, 0 bases at V and 0 bases at J, with 10 bases in the middle. From germline, CDR1 is SGHDT and CDR2 YYEEEE. CDR3 length: 16 residues.

The V and J genes are TRBV2 and TRBJ2-1; D may be TRBD2 (7 bases). There are 13 residues in the CDR3. Trimming cost V 6 bases and J 9 bases, with 15 bases left between them. Germline assignment: CDR1 SNHLY and CDR2 FYNNEI. CDR3 sequence: CASRGGAQSEQFF. In nucleotides, the CDR3 is TGTGCCAGCAGGGGGGGGGCTCAAAGTGAGCAGTTCTTC.

V and J are TRBV5-5 and TRBJ2-7; 12 nucleotides agree with TRBD2. The J segment lost 2 bases and the V segment lost 3 bases, leaving 6 bases of the junction unmatched. The CDR3 consists of 16 residues. Germline loops: CDR1 SGHKS, CDR2 YYEKEE (reference sequence). For the CDR3, the DNA is TGTGCCAGCAGCTCGGGGACTAGCGGGTACCCCTACGAGCAGTACTTC. Amino acids: CASSSGTSGYPYEQYF.

This clone was counted a single time. The chain combines TRBV27 with TRBJ1-4; the match to TRBD1 covers 7 bases. There are 16 residues in the CDR3. J lost 1 base, V lost 3 bases, and 5 bases had no gene match. Germline CDR1 MNHEY, CDR2 SMNVEV (reference sequence). The CDR3 loop reads CASSFAGGGTNEKLFF. In DNA, the CDR3 is TGTGCCAGCAGTTTCGCAGGGGGAGGAACTAATGAAAAACTGTTTTTT. The full variable domain, rest sourced from reference TRBV27 and TRBJ1-4, is EAQVTQNPRYLITVTGKKLTVTCSQNMNHEYMSWYRQDPGLGLRQIYYSMNVEVTDKGDVPEGYKVSRKEKRNFPLILESPSPNQTSLYFCASSFAGGGTNEKLFFGSGTQLSVL.

The chain employs TRBV28 and TRBJ2-1, with D perhaps TRBD2 (6 bases). The CDR3 spans 14 residues. The germline gives CDR1 MDHEN, CDR2 SYDVKM. Trimming took off 7 bases at V and 1 base at J, with 11 bases between the two ends. CDR3 in amino acids: CASTGGSSYNEQFF. CDR3 bases: TGTGCCAGCACTGGGGGGAGTTCCTACAATGAGCAGTTCTTC.

This clone showed up just a few times. The rearrangement joins TRBV19 to TRBJ1-5; D might be TRBD1 (5 bases). The CDR3 is 16 residues long. In germline, CDR1 is LNHDA, CDR2 SQIVND (reference sequence). Trimming took off 1 base at V and 1 base at J, with 11 bases between the two ends. As DNA, the CDR3 is TGTGCCAGTAGTATAGTAAGGGGTTTGAGCAATCAGCCCCAGCATTTT. Residues: CASSIVRGLSNQPQHF.

This clone was counted only a few times. This sequence joins TRBV27 and TRBJ2-3, with D unresolved. Germline V gene data show CDR1 as MNHEY and CDR2 as SMNVEV (reference sequence). The CDR3 runs 16 residues. V was cut by 4 bases and J by 0 bases, with 14 bases left in between. The CDR3 spells CASSSPSSASTDTQYF. The CDR3, as DNA: TGTGCCAGCAGTTCCCCCTCTAGTGCTAGCACAGATACGCAGTATTTT.

V is TRBV28 and J is TRBJ2-7, with 7 bases lining up with TRBD1. V shed 7 bases and J 0 bases; nucleotides not matched to a gene: 12. Per germline, CDR1 MDHEN and CDR2 SYDVKM. The CDR3 spans 16 residues. The CDR3 reads CASTSPGQRLSYEQYF. The CDR3 nucleotides read TGTGCCAGCACGTCGCCGGGACAGCGCCTCTCCTACGAGCAGTACTTC.

This clone was counted a few times. The V gene is TRBV25-1, the J gene TRBJ1-2, with 7 positions matching TRBD1. There are 14 residues in the CDR3. CDR1 and CDR2 (germline): MGHDK, SYGVNS. Trimming at V came to 5 bases and at J to 2 bases, leaving 5 bases not matched to a gene. In DNA, the CDR3 is TGTGCCAGCAGTTCGGACAGGTCAAACTATGGCTACACCTTC. It encodes CASSSDRSNYGYTF.

The V call is TRBV28, the J call TRBJ2-7, with 8 bases lining up with TRBD1. V was pared by 8 bases and J by 5 bases, with 11 bases of the junction left unmatched. Germline CDR1 is MDHEN and CDR2 is SYDVKM. CDR3 length: 14 amino acids. The CDR3 coding sequence is TGTGCCAGCCGCCAAGGACAGGGCCGGAACGAGCAGTACTTC. This sequence encodes CASRQGQGRNEQYF. Using reference TRBV28 and TRBJ2-7 for the parts outside the CDR3, the full variable domain is DVKVTQSSRYLVKRTGEKVFLECVQDMDHENMFWYRQDPGLGLRLIYFSYDVKMKEKGDIPEGYSVSREKKERFSLILESASTNQTSMYLCASRQGQGRNEQYFGPGTRLTVT.

The rearrangement joins TRBV7-9 to TRBJ2-5; 13 bases are shared with TRBD2. With V trimmed by 4 bases and J by 1 base, 3 bases remained unmatched. The germline V gene encodes CDR1 SEHNR and CDR2 FQNEAQ (reference sequence). CDR3 length: 16 amino acids. In DNA form, the CDR3 reads TGTGCCAGCAGCTCGGGGACTAGCGGGGCCCAAGAGACCCAGTACTTC. It specifies CASSSGTSGAQETQYF.

Here the CDR3 reads CASSRVGDSGEQYF. DNA for the CDR3: TGTGCCAGCAGCCGAGTGGGTGATTCGGGCGAGCAGTACTTC. The gene calls are TRBV11-3 and TRBJ2-7; no clear D gene. CDR1 is SGHNT and CDR2 is YENEEA in the germline V gene. This CDR3 has 14 residues. The germline V and J ends were trimmed by 5 bases and 6 bases, with 17 bases remaining between them.

The chain's CDR3 is CASSVRQNTEAFF. The CDR3 nucleotides are TGTGCCAGCAGTGTCAGGCAGAACACTGAAGCTTTCTTT. The chain links TRBV25-1 to TRBJ1-1; no reliable D call. The CDR3 contains 13 residues. V was shortened by 4 bases and J by 1 base, with 7 bases between the two germline ends. Per germline, CDR1 MGHDK and CDR2 SYGVNS.

The chain joins TRBV5-4 to TRBJ2-7; TRBD1 matches at 10 bases. Germline-derived CDR1 and CDR2 are SGHNT and YYREEE (reference sequence). Trimming at V came to 3 bases and at J to 3 bases, leaving 3 bases not matched to a gene. There are 14 residues in the CDR3. The CDR3 spells CASSSTGGFYEQYF. DNA for the CDR3: TGTGCCAGCAGCTCGACAGGGGGCTTCTACGAGCAGTACTTC.

The J gene is TRBJ2-1, the V gene TRBV5-1; no definite D call. Germline CDR1 SGHRS, CDR2 YFSETQ. The CDR3 consists of 13 residues. Between the trimmed V and J ends, which lost 4 bases and 9 bases, there was a span of 14 bases. Written as DNA, the CDR3 is TGCGCCAGCAGCGGAAACCAGGCTACTGAGCAGTTCTTC. Its protein is CASSGNQATEQFF. The variable domain in full, completed from reference TRBV5-1 and TRBJ2-1, reads KAGVTQTPRYLIKTRGQQVTLSCSPISGHRSVSWYQQTPGQGLQFLFEYFSETQRNKGNFPGRFSGRQFSNSRSEMNVSTLELGDSALYLCASSGNQATEQFFGPGTRLTVL.

The V call is TRBV19, the J call TRBJ2-7; TRBD1 matches 8 bases. CDR1 is LNHDA and CDR2 is SQIVND in the germline V gene (reference sequence). The CDR3 has 12 amino acids. V lost 3 bases, J lost 7 bases, and 2 bases stayed unmatched. The CDR3 DNA follows: TGTGCCAGTAGTATTGGGGACAGGGAGCAGTACTTC. Translation: CASSIGDREQYF.

This chain connects TRBV4-3 to TRBJ1-2; 9 nucleotides match TRBD1. Germline V gene sequence: CDR1 LGHNA, CDR2 YSLEER. This CDR3 has 18 amino acids. With 4 bases clipped from V and 3 bases from J, the junction kept 15 bases outside the gene matches. CDR3 sequence: CASSPDPGQGKKDYGYTF. DNA of the CDR3: TGCGCCAGCAGCCCCGACCCGGGACAGGGAAAGAAGGACTATGGCTACACCTTC.

A word on this clone: Other DNA sequences in the same sample also yield this CDR3. The chain joins TRBV9 to TRBJ1-1, with 7 bases that match TRBD1. The CDR3 covers 14 residues. Trimming removed 2 bases from V and 1 base from J; junction bases left unmatched: 2. Looked up from germline, CDR1 is SGDLS and CDR2 is YYNGEE. The CDR3 DNA reads TGTGCCAGCAGCGTCACAGGGGCGAACACTGAAGCTTTCTTT. Translated, it gives CASSVTGANTEAFF.

The DNA of the CDR3 is TGTGCCAGCAGCAGGCAGGCGGGCGTGGGGTACGAGCAGTACTTC. Translation gives CASSRQAGVGYEQYF. V usage is TRBV11-2 and J usage is TRBJ2-7; the D gene is possibly TRBD2 (5 bases). CDR3 length: 15 amino acids. Between the trimmed V and J ends, which lost 5 bases and 4 bases, there was a span of 18 bases. Germline V gene sequence: CDR1 SGHAT, CDR2 FQNNGV.

The chain joins TRBV18 to TRBJ2-5; D gene uncertain. The tail of the sequence fits TRBJ2-7 better, so the J call may be wrong. CDR1 is KGHSH, CDR2 LQKENI, per germline. The CDR3 sequence is 16 residues long. The CDR3 reads CASSPTNLDVSYEQYF. The DNA for the CDR3 is TGTGCCAGCTCACCCACTAACCTTGATGTCTCCTACGAGCAGTACTTC.

About this clone: Here the CDR3 omits its conserved ending phenylalanine or tryptophan, so a read error is the likely source. CDR3 sequence: CASTLTSVDTEAFI. CDR3 bases: TGTGCCAGCACCTTAACTAGTGTAGACACTGAAGCTTTCATT. V usage is TRBV27 and J usage is TRBJ1-1; D uncertain. The CDR3 spans 14 residues. V was cut by 7 bases and J by 3 bases, with 15 bases left in between. Germline V gene sequence: CDR1 MNHEY, CDR2 SMNVEV (reference sequence).

J is TRBJ2-7 and V is TRBV7-2; 8 bases are shared with TRBD1. Germline V lookup: CDR1 SGHTA, CDR2 FQGNSA. The CDR3 is 16 amino acids. The ends lost 0 bases at V and 3 bases at J; junction bases unmatched: 7. The CDR3 region has the DNA TGTGCCAGCAGCTTAGCGGTCGGGACAGGACTCTACGAGCAGTACTTC. Encoded protein: CASSLAVGTGLYEQYF.